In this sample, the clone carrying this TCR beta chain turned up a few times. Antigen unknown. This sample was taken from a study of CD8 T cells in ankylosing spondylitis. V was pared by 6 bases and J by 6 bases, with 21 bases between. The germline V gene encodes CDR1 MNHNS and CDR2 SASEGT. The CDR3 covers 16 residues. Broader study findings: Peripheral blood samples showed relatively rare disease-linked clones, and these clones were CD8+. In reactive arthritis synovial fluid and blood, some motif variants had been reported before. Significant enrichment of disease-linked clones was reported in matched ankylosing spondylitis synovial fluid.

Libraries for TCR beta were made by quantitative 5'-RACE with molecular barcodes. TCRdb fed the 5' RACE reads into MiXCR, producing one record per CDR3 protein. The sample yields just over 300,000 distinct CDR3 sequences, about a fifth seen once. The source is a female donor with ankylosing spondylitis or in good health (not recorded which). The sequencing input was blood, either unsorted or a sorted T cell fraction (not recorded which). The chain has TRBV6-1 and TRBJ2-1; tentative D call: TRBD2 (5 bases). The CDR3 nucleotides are TGTGCCAGCAGCCCCCAGCAAGCGCGGGTGCTCAATGAGCAGTTCTTC. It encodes CASSPQQARVLNEQFF.